A selection of T cell receptor beta chains follows, all from one sample in a study of blood T cells in healthy people across ages. TCRdb itself ran the 5' RACE reads through MiXCR, one entry per CDR3 protein. The table records roughly 800,000 distinct CDR3 sequences, about three fifths of them present only once. Sequencing was performed on blood. The receptors come from a man younger than 40 in good health. CDR3s include the opening cysteine and the closing phenylalanine or tryptophan. The size field is filled for only some rows; it gives once, few, many or a size class.

size: few
J: TRBJ1-5
V: TRBV5-1
CDR3: CASSLDGEQPQHF

size: .
J: TRBJ2-7
V: TRBV20-1
CDR3: CSAGLNRNYEQYF

size: .
J: TRBJ2-7
V: TRBV10-1
CDR3: CASSEKRELYEQYF

size: .
J: TRBJ1-6
V: TRBV7-2
CDR3: CASSVHRDSPLHF

size: .
J: TRBJ2-3
V: TRBV4-2
CDR3: CASSQDSYTDTQYF

size: few
J: TRBJ2-1
V: TRBV7-6
CDR3: CASSFGTGLSSYNEQFF

size: .
J: TRBJ2-1
V: TRBV4-3
CDR3: CASGPGVSSEEQFF

size: .
J: TRBJ2-3
V: TRBV6-5
CDR3: CASRKDRGQATQYF

size: .
J: TRBJ2-1
V: TRBV9
CDR3: CASSVGVSSAYEQFF

size: few
J: TRBJ2-3
V: TRBV27
CDR3: CASHLAGASDTQYF

size: .
J: TRBJ2-5
V: TRBV29-1
CDR3: CSVEVRRYEQYF

size: .
J: TRBJ1-2
V: TRBV12-3/TRBV12-4
CDR3: CASTKGTALSYGYTF

size: .
J: TRBJ1-2
V: TRBV20-1
CDR3: CSARKGTGTYGYTF

size: .
J: TRBJ2-7
V: TRBV20-1
CDR3: CSARGTSGTISREQYF

size: .
J: TRBJ1-6
V: TRBV3-1
CDR3: CASSQDFSRRINSPLHF

size: .
J: TRBJ2-1
V: TRBV20-1
CDR3: CSAVIGGLYNEQFF

size: .
J: TRBJ2-1
V: TRBV20-1
CDR3: CSAPRTGRAMGSYNEQFF

size: once
J: TRBJ2-1
V: TRBV13
CDR3: CASSPRTLAEVHNEQFF

size: many
J: TRBJ2-7
V: TRBV29-1
CDR3: CSVEKAYEQYF

size: few
J: TRBJ2-5
V: TRBV20-1
CDR3: CSARRGTAAETQYF

size: .
J: TRBJ1-2
V: TRBV7-2
CDR3: CASSLGKIGGGYTF

size: many
J: TRBJ2-5
V: TRBV28
CDR3: CASGGRETQYF

size: few
J: TRBJ2-1
V: TRBV29-1
CDR3: CSVEGSPSSYNEQFF

size: once
J: TRBJ1-1
V: TRBV2
CDR3: CASSVFGGPGVYTEAFF

size: .
J: TRBJ2-1
V: TRBV12-3/TRBV12-4
CDR3: CASNPSAYEQFF

size: .
J: TRBJ2-4
V: TRBV30
CDR3: CAWSVGLVNIQYF

size: .
J: TRBJ1-1
V: TRBV6-5
CDR3: CASRSTGANTEAFF

size: few
J: TRBJ2-5
V: TRBV29-1
CDR3: CSVEDAETQYF

size: once
J: TRBJ2-7
V: TRBV20-1
CDR3: CSASSGVGYEQYF

size: .
J: TRBJ2-5
V: TRBV5-1
CDR3: CASSQTGVLEETQYF

size: few
J: TRBJ2-5
V: TRBV7-2
CDR3: CASSSSGRGQETQYF

size: .
J: TRBJ2-7
V: TRBV10-3
CDR3: CAISGRDFTYEQYF

size: once
J: TRBJ1-2
V: TRBV5-6
CDR3: CASNIAGTGDYGYTF

size: .
J: .
V: TRBV2
CDR3: CASLSGLASYEQYF

size: few
J: TRBJ2-3
V: TRBV9
CDR3: CASSVAMGRTDTQYF

size: .
J: TRBJ2-1
V: TRBV29-1
CDR3: CSASGRSNEQFF

size: .
J: TRBJ2-1
V: TRBV25-1
CDR3: CASSDITGSPYNEQFF

size: .
J: TRBJ1-5
V: TRBV12-3/TRBV12-4
CDR3: CASRWTANQPQHF

size: .
J: TRBJ2-1
V: TRBV25-1
CDR3: CASSVLAATEQFF

size: .
J: TRBJ1-1
V: TRBV20-1
CDR3: CSAIGGVGTEAFF

size: many
J: TRBJ1-1
V: TRBV2
CDR3: CASRTQGGNTEAFF

size: .
J: TRBJ2-5
V: TRBV4-3
CDR3: CASSQDIPGGETQYF

size: .
J: .
V: TRBV12-3/TRBV12-4
CDR3: CASSQGRIQTQYF

size: .
J: TRBJ1-5
V: TRBV20-1
CDR3: CSAVIGYNQPQHF

size: .
J: TRBJ1-5
V: TRBV7-2
CDR3: CASSSWGYQPQHF

size: .
J: TRBJ2-3
V: TRBV11-2
CDR3: CASSLMAGYSGTGTQYF

size: .
J: .
V: TRBV29-1
CDR3: CSVQMGVGAYEQYF

size: .
J: TRBJ1-2
V: TRBV12-3/TRBV12-4
CDR3: CASSPTALHGYTF

size: .
J: TRBJ2-1
V: TRBV20-1
CDR3: CSAATGLAGSFYNEQFF

size: .
J: .
V: TRBV9
CDR3: CASSRLSGDQNEQYF

size: .
J: TRBJ2-1
V: TRBV5-8
CDR3: CAGIRTYEQFF

size: once
J: TRBJ2-7
V: TRBV3-1
CDR3: CASSLSVLEQYF

size: .
J: TRBJ2-1
V: TRBV29-1
CDR3: CSALGGFRSYNEQFF

size: .
J: TRBJ1-2
V: TRBV5-1
CDR3: CASGEGASNYGYTF

size: .
J: TRBJ2-1
V: TRBV3-1
CDR3: CASSGDRRFYNEQFF

size: .
J: TRBJ1-6
V: TRBV5-1
CDR3: CASSLAQGVENSPLHF

size: few
J: TRBJ2-6
V: TRBV27
CDR3: CASSSPFLSGANVLTF

size: .
J: TRBJ2-3
V: TRBV2
CDR3: CAISSPGQGEYF

size: .
J: TRBJ2-3
V: TRBV5-1
CDR3: CASSPDRGLKDTQYF